A selection of T cell receptor beta chains follows, all from one sample in a study of blood T cells in healthy people across ages. One entry per CDR3 protein, called by TCRdb with MiXCR from the 5' RACE reads. The data hold fewer than 2 million distinct CDR3 sequences, with about 39% observed a single time. The sequencing sample was made of blood. The source of these receptors is a human donor in good health. The CDR3 runs from the conserved cysteine through the conserved F or W. The D gene is left open where the match is weak. Expanded clones get a size class; other rows say once, few or many, or leave the size out.

TRBV7-9	NA	NA	TRBJ1-2	TGTGCCAGCAGCCGGCGGGGCGACGGCTACACCTTC	CASSRRGDGYTF
TRBV10-3	NA	TRBD2	TRBJ2-2	TGTGCCATCAGCAGCGGTGGGACTAGCGGGACTATCCACACCGGGGAGCTGTTTTTT	CAISSGGTSGTIHTGELFF
TRBV29-1	NA	TRBD1	TRBJ1-2	TGCAGCGTCAGTCGGCCGGGACAGAGCTATGGCTACACCTTC	CSVSRPGQSYGYTF
TRBV11-2	NA	NA	TRBJ1-2	TGTGCCAGCAGCGCCTCGGGGGGCCCCTATGGCTACACCTTC	CASSASGGPYGYTF
TRBV30	NA	NA	TRBJ1-1	TGTGCCTGGAGTGTAGGCACAGGGCTGAACACTGAAGCTTTCTTT	CAWSVGTGLNTEAFF
TRBV4-2	NA	NA	TRBJ2-3	TGTGCCAGCAGCCACTCATTCGGGACTCTGACAGATACGCAGTATTTT	CASSHSFGTLTDTQYF
TRBV7-2	NA	TRBD1	TRBJ2-7	TGTGCCAGCAGCGAGGGGGCAGTCTACGAGCAGTACTTC	CASSEGAVYEQYF
TRBV11-1	once	TRBD1	TRBJ2-1	TGTGCCAGCAGCCAGGGGACAGGGCGGGTATGGGGCAATGAGCAGTTCTTC	CASSQGTGRVWGNEQFF
TRBV7-2	many	NA	TRBJ1-5	TGTGCCAGCAGCTTAGGTTTGGGGCTCAATCAGCCCCAGCATTTT	CASSLGLGLNQPQHF
TRBV20-1	NA	NA	TRBJ2-1	TGCAGTGCTAGAGATCTCACCGGGACCGTTAGTACCCATGAGCAGTTCTTC	CSARDLTGTVSTHEQFF
TRBV29-1	NA	NA	TRBJ2-1	TGCAGCGTTGAACAACAGCTTTACAATGAGCAGTTCTTC	CSVEQQLYNEQFF
TRBV12-3/TRBV12-4	NA	NA	TRBJ2-4	TGTGCCTGCAGCCAGGGCCAGTCAGACATTCAGTACTTC	CACSQGQSDIQYF
TRBV10-3	few	TRBD1	TRBJ1-1	TGTGCCATCACCACAGGGGGGAACACTGAAGCTTTCTTT	CAITTGGNTEAFF
TRBV28	few	NA	TRBJ2-4	TGTGCCAGCAGTTCCTCTGCGACCGCGCAAGGCATTCAGTACTTC	CASSSSATAQGIQYF
TRBV6-2/TRBV6-3	once	TRBD1	TRBJ2-1	TGTGCCAGCAGGGCGACAGGGCGCTACAATGAGCAGTTCTTC	CASRATGRYNEQFF
TRBV20-1	NA	NA	TRBJ1-5	TGCAGTGCTCCTCCCAGGGGTGTCAGGGACCTTTTAGGCAATCAGCCCCAGCATTTT	CSAPPRGVRDLLGNQPQHF
TRBV4-1	NA	NA	TRBJ1-2	TGCGCCGGCAGCCAAGTAGGCAACTCTTACAGGGATGGCTACACCTTC	CAGSQVGNSYRDGYTF
TRBV4-3	few	NA	TRBJ1-4	TGCGCCAGCAGCCAAGATCTAGGCTCTAGCGGGGAAAAACTGTTTTTT	CASSQDLGSSGEKLFF
TRBV20-1	NA	NA	TRBJ2-5	TGCAGTGCTAGAGCACAGGGCGTTGGGGGAGAGACCCAGTACTTC	CSARAQGVGGETQYF
TRBV7-2	many	NA	TRBJ2-3	TGTGCCAGCAGCTTATCCAGGGTTCAAACAGATACGCAGTATTTT	CASSLSRVQTDTQYF
TRBV7-2	NA	NA	TRBJ2-1	TGTGCCAGCAGCTCCACGGGCGGGGTCTACAATGAGCAGTTCTTC	CASSSTGGVYNEQFF
TRBV9	NA	NA	TRBJ2-1	TGTGCCAGCAGCAAAACAAGGGTTCTCTCCTACAATGAGCGGTTCTTC	CASSKTRVLSYNERFF
TRBV7-2	NA	NA	TRBJ1-2	TGTGCCAGCAGCTTAGTAGCGGAATCCTATGGCTACACCTTC	CASSLVAESYGYTF
TRBV5-1	few	NA	TRBJ1-1	TGCGCCACCAAGGAGGGGGGGAACACTGAAGCTTTCTTT	CATKEGGNTEAFF
TRBV5-1	few	TRBD2	TRBJ2-7	TGCGCCAGCAAGGATAAAGGAGCGGGGGGCGGCGAGCAGTACTTC	CASKDKGAGGGEQYF
TRBV20-1	NA	NA	TRBJ2-3	TGCAGTGCCCCGGGACCCCAGACAGGAGATACGCAGTATTTT	CSAPGPQTGDTQYF
TRBV4-2	NA	TRBD1	TRBJ1-2	TGTGCCAGCAGCCAAGAAGAAATAGGGGGCGCGAATGGCTACACCTTC	CASSQEEIGGANGYTF
TRBV3-1	few	NA	TRBJ2-1	TGTGCCACCCACCAAGAGAGGGGCTCCTACAATGAGCAGTTCTTC	CATHQERGSYNEQFF
TRBV6-1	NA	NA	TRBJ2-1	TGTGCCAGCAGTGAAATAGGTAATGAGCAGTTCTTC	CASSEIGNEQFF
TRBV2	few	TRBD1	TRBJ1-2	TGTGCCACCTCCGGGACAGGGGGCTTTGGCTATGGCTACACCTTC	CATSGTGGFGYGYTF
TRBV7-2	NA	TRBD1	TRBJ1-2	TGTGCCAGCAGCTCGTCCCGGGACAGACTAGGCTACACCTTC	CASSSSRDRLGYTF
TRBV4-2	few	TRBD2	TRBJ2-5	TGTGCCAGCAGCCAAAGACTAGCGGCCTCACAAGAGACCCAGTACTTC	CASSQRLAASQETQYF
TRBV5-6	NA	NA	TRBJ2-1	TGTGCCAGCCCTGCCTTCGGAACAGCAAACAATGAGCAGTTCTTC	CASPAFGTANNEQFF
TRBV24-1	NA	TRBD1	TRBJ2-2	TGTGCCACCAGTGATTTATCCGGGACAGGATCGAACACCGGGGAGCTGTTTTTT	CATSDLSGTGSNTGELFF
TRBV7-8	NA	NA	TRBJ2-6	TGTGCCAGCACCTTGTGGCCTGCTGGGGCCAACGTCCTGACGTTC	CASTLWPAGANVLTF